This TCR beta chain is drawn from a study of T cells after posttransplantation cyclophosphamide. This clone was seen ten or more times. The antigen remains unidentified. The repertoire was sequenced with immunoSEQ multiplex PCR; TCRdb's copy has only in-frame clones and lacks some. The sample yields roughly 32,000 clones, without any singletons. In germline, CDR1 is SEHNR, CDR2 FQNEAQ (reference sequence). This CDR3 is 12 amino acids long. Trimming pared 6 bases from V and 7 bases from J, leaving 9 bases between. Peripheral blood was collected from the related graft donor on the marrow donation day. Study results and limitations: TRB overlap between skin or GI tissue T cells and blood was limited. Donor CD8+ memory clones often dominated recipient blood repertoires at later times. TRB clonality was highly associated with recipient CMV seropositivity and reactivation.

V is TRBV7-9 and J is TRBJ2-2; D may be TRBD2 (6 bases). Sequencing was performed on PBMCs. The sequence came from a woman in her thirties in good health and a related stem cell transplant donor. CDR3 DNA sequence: TGTGCCAGCAGGATGGACTACGGGGAGCTGTTTTTT. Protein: CASRMDYGELFF.